Given below is one T cell receptor beta chain in context. The antigen remains unidentified. This entry belongs to a study of cytomegalovirus exposure and HLA in healthy donors. About the study: Early release data held 80 million to 100 million unique TCRs from HLA-typed donors.

Germline-derived CDR1 and CDR2 are MDHEN and SYDVKM. The trim removed 5 bases at V and 7 bases at J, leaving 7 bases unmatched. The CDR3 is 14 amino acids. Study-wide results and limits: Solely CMV serostatus was available to characterize immune exposure. Reported performance of the classifier showed diagnosis of cytomegalovirus status with high specificity and sensitivity. A later look showed TCR association rates differing by HLA locus, highest for DRB1 and lowest for HLA-C.

The PCR made use of 60 Vbeta and 13 Jbeta primers. Profiled with immunoSEQ multiplex PCR; TCRdb holds only in-frame clones, not every one. The top ten clones hold around 1.6% of a sample with approximately 160,000 clones, under 85% of them seen once. V gene TRBV28 combines with J gene TRBJ1-2, with TRBD1 matching 10 bases. This TCR was sampled from a woman in her twenties or thirties in good health and CMV-seronegative. Sequencing was done on a sample of PBMCs. The CDR3 DNA reads TGTGCCAGCAGTCAAGACAGGGGGCGCCGTGGCTACACCTTC. Translating gives CASSQDRGRRGYTF.